This TCR beta chain was found in a study of T cells in Graves' hyperthyroidism and ophthalmopathy. In the study overall: At the time of initial diagnosis and before any treatment, peripheral blood was collected.

In this sample, this clonotype turned up a few times. The CDR3 regions of TCR beta were amplified from RNA transcripts. HTBI primers were used for first-round RT-PCR of the TCR CDR3. TCRdb recomputed calls from the multiplex PCR reads with MiXCR, one row per CDR3 protein. The sample has about 510,000 distinct CDR3 sequences, around 15% seen once. The PBMCs were taken from around 9.1 ml of fresh peripheral blood. From germline, CDR1 is SGHTA and CDR2 FQGTGA. The junction had 11 bases not matched to a gene; V was cut back by 4 bases and J by 4 bases. The CDR3 contains 18 residues. Sequencing input: blood. The sequence was collected from a woman in her 40s with Graves' hyperthyroidism. J is TRBJ2-3 and V is TRBV7-3, with 13 nucleotides matching TRBD2. The CDR3 DNA reads as TGTGCCAGCAGCTCGGGACTAGCGGGAAGTTCTATTGCAGATACGCAGTATTTT. Encoded protein: CASSSGLAGSSIADTQYF.